The rows below give T cell receptor beta chains drawn from one sample of a study of T cell responses to AZD1222 COVID-19 vaccine. Some clones are missing from TCRdb's copy, which holds only in-frame ones; the method was immunoSEQ multiplex PCR. This table holds approximately 65,000 clones, over 60% found once. This specimen was peripheral blood, taken on day 0 of AZD1222 vaccination. Every receptor here comes from an adult in good health. The CDR3 runs from the conserved cysteine through the conserved F or W. A D gene is named only where the DNA matches it firmly. A clone size is listed for some rows: how often the clone was seen (once, few, many), or a class if it is expanded.

>TRBJ1-5|NA|NA|TRBV6-5
TGTGCCAGCAGTTACTCGGGAAGTACTTGGGAGCCCCAGCATTTT
CASSYSGSTWEPQHF
>TRBJ1-3|NA|NA|TRBV7-9
TGTGCCAGCAGACACCGTGACGAGGGTCTGTCTGGAAACACCATATATTTT
CASRHRDEGLSGNTIYF
>TRBJ1-2|TRBD1|NA|TRBV7-3
TGTGCCAGCAGCCCAGGGACAGCTAACTATGGCTACACCTTC
CASSPGTANYGYTF
>TRBJ1-5|NA|once|TRBV28
TGTGCCAGAAGTTTAGACCGGGGGACTGGGGCAAATCAGCCCCAGCATTTT
CARSLDRGTGANQPQHF
>TRBJ1-1|TRBD1|NA|TRBV6-2/TRBV6-3
TGTGCCAGCAGTCAGGACAGGGAAGCTTTCTTT
CASSQDREAFF
>TRBJ1-1|NA|once|TRBV10-3
TGTGCCATCACCCCCGGGGGTTCAATCTTCACTGAAGCTTTCTTT
CAITPGGSIFTEAFF
>TRBJ2-2|NA|NA|TRBV19
TGTGCCAGTAACCAAAGGGGGGTGGCCGGGGAGCTGTTTTTT
CASNQRGVAGELFF
>TRBJ1-2|TRBD1|few|TRBV19
TGTGCCAGTAGTATGGGACAGGGTAGAGGAGTTAGCTATGGCTACACCTTC
CASSMGQGRGVSYGYTF
>TRBJ2-7|TRBD1|NA|TRBV5-1
TGCGCCAGCAGCTCACAGGGGTACGAGCAGTACTTC
CASSSQGYEQYF
>TRBJ1-5|NA|NA|TRBV19
TGTGCCAGTAGGCACACCCAATGGAGCAATCAGCCCCAGCATTTT
CASRHTQWSNQPQHF
>TRBJ2-1|TRBD2|NA|TRBV5-1
TGCGCCAGCAGCTTGGATGCTGCGGGGGTTGGCAATGAGCAGTTCTTC
CASSLDAAGVGNEQFF
>TRBJ2-7|NA|NA|TRBV4-3
TGCGCCAGCAGCCAAGATCTTGGCAGCCTCTCCTACGAGCAGTACTTC
CASSQDLGSLSYEQYF
>TRBJ2-1|NA|NA|TRBV19
TGTGCCAGTAGCCTCACGGGGTGGAATGAGCAGTTCTTC
CASSLTGWNEQFF
>TRBJ1-1|NA|NA|TRBV4-3
TGCGCCAGCAGCCTTAGCAGTGGGGGCACTGAAGCTTTCTTT
CASSLSSGGTEAFF
>TRBJ1-5|TRBD1|NA|TRBV10-3
TGTGCGGGAGTGGACAGGTATCAGCCCCAGCATTTT
CAGVDRYQPQHF
>TRBJ2-7|NA|NA|TRBV12-3/TRBV12-4
TGTGCCAGCAGTTTCGGACTCTTC
CASSFGLF
>TRBJ1-2|TRBD1|NA|TRBV5-1
TGCGCCAGCAGCTCGCAAATCCAGGGGGATGGCTACACCTTC
CASSSQIQGDGYTF
>TRBJ1-1|TRBD1|NA|TRBV29-1
TGCAGCGAACGCGGACAGGTGAACAACACTGAAGCTTTCTTT
CSERGQVNNTEAFF
>TRBJ1-4|NA|NA|TRBV19
TGTGCCAGCTACGCCGGGCATAGGGGGGAAAAACTGTTTTTT
CASYAGHRGEKLFF
>TRBJ1-1|NA|NA|TRBV5-4
TGTGCCAGCAGCTTCGGGGAATTTAGGAACACTGAAGCTTTCTTT
CASSFGEFRNTEAFF
>TRBJ1-2|TRBD1|many|TRBV3-1/TRBV3-2
TGTGCCAGCAGCCGGAGAGGACAGGGCGAGGGCTATGGCTACACCTTC
CASSRRGQGEGYGYTF
>TRBJ2-7|NA|NA|TRBV6-5
TGTGCCAGCAGTTCGGGGGCAAGCGAGCAGTACTTC
CASSSGASEQYF
>TRBJ1-6|NA|NA|TRBV7-9
TGTGCCAGCAGCTTAAGTGAAGGGGTTACCCTTTCACCCCTCCACTTT
CASSLSEGVTLSPLHF
>TRBJ1-5|NA|NA|TRBV7-2
TGTGCCAGCAGCTTATCCAGGGTTAGTCAGCCCCAGCATTTT
CASSLSRVSQPQHF
>TRBJ2-5|TRBD2|NA|TRBV6-5
TGTGCCAGCAACCCCGGGGGGGCGGAGGAGACCCAGTACTTC
CASNPGGAEETQYF